The entry below describes one TCR beta chain. Antigen specificity is unknown. These data originate in a study of blood T cells in healthy people across ages. A sample-barcoded 5' primer and a J-beta primer mix were used in a second PCR of roughly 7 to 11 cycles. TCRdb independently ran MiXCR on the 5' RACE reads; one entry per CDR3 protein. The sample yields about 1,800,000 distinct CDR3 sequences, about 30% seen once. Findings of the study overall: Without sorted subsets, naive and antigen-experienced compartments could not be conclusively compared.

Sequenced material: blood. This receptor was obtained from a woman aged 30 to 39 in good health.

CDR3 residues: CACVLGAFEQYF. CDR3 coding DNA: TGTGCTTGCGTCTTGGGGGCCTTTGAGCAGTACTTC. The V call is TRBV27, the J call TRBJ2-7, with D possibly matching TRBD1 (6 bases). The CDR3 has 12 residues. Looked up from germline, CDR1 is MNHEY and CDR2 is SMNVEV (reference sequence).